These 28 T cell receptor beta chains were sequenced from one sample in a study of blood T cell repertoires in COVID-19. The protocol was immunoSEQ multiplex PCR, while the TCRdb copy is restricted to in-frame clones and leaves out a portion. The sample holds 35,000 to 45,000 clones; more than 70% are singletons and the top ten take about 2.3%. The sequenced sample was peripheral blood. The receptors originated from a human donor in a cohort sampled during active COVID-19.

The V call is TRBV27, the J call TRBJ2-3; weak D call: TRBD2 (5 bases). Trimming took 0 bases from V and 2 from J, leaving 12 bases between them. The CDR3 length is 16 residues. Looked up from germline, CDR1 is MNHEY and CDR2 is SMNVEV (reference sequence). As DNA, the CDR3 is TGTGCCAGCAGTTTATCATCGGGGTTTTACACAGATACGCAGTATTTT. This translates into CASSLSSGFYTDTQYF.

This chain links TRBV7-9 with TRBJ2-1; 10 bases are a match to TRBD2. The germline V gene encodes CDR1 SEHNR and CDR2 FQNEAQ (reference sequence). The trim removed 1 base at V and 7 bases at J, leaving 4 bases unmatched. The CDR3 consists of 15 residues. The CDR3 nucleotides read TGTGCCAGCAGCTTAGGGACTAGCGGAAATAATGAGCAGTTCTTC. This encodes CASSLGTSGNNEQFF.

This clone has just a few counts. The chain joins TRBV6-2 or TRBV6-3 to TRBJ1-5, with 8 bases that match TRBD1. The CDR3 runs to 13 residues. V lost 6 bases and J lost 7; bases outside the gene matches: 5. The germline gives CDR1 MNHEY, CDR2 SVGEGT. CDR3 sequence: CASSQGQVQPQHF. Here the CDR3 DNA reads TGTGCCAGCAGCCAGGGACAGGTACAGCCCCAGCATTTT.

V is TRBV6-2 or TRBV6-3 and J is TRBJ2-7; the D gene is possibly TRBD2 (5 bases). CDR3 length: 12 residues. Germline assignment: CDR1 MNHEY and CDR2 SVGEGT. V shed 6 bases and J shed 6 bases, with 12 bases lying between them. The CDR3 here is CASSILAGEQYF. CDR3 nucleotide sequence: TGTGCCAGCAGCATACTGGCGGGCGAGCAGTACTTC.

The chain joins TRBV28 to TRBJ1-3, with D maybe TRBD1 (5 bases). The CDR3 is 13 residues long. CDR1 and CDR2 from the germline V gene are MDHEN and SYDVKM. Trimming shortened V by 8 bases and J by 6 bases, and 14 bases separated the two germline ends. The DNA for the CDR3 is TGTGCCAGCGGGGCCGGGCCCTTAAACACCATATATTTT. It codes for CASGAGPLNTIYF.

The rearrangement joins TRBV28 to TRBJ1-5, with 8 bases that match TRBD1. The ends lost 3 bases at V and 4 bases at J; junction bases unmatched: 2. This CDR3 contains 14 residues. Germline CDR1 reads MDHEN; CDR2 reads SYDVKM. CDR3 nucleotides: TGTGCCAGCAGTTTTGGGGACAGGAATCAGCCCCAGCATTTT. The encoded protein is CASSFGDRNQPQHF.

The chain recombines TRBV12-3 or TRBV12-4 with TRBJ2-5; D ambiguous. Trimming removed 5 bases at V and 4 bases at J, with 8 bases between. The CDR3 is made up of 12 amino acids. For the CDR3, the DNA is TGTGCCAGCAGTCCCTCCTCAGAGACCCAGTACTTC. Protein product: CASSPSSETQYF.

Of note for this clone: This sample includes further DNA sequences coding for the same CDR3. This chain links TRBV27 with TRBJ2-1; 9 positions match TRBD1. Trimming took 2 bases from V and 2 from J; bases not matched to a gene: 1. This CDR3 contains 15 residues. Germline CDR1 reads MNHEY; CDR2 reads SMNVEV (reference sequence). This CDR3 is CASSLTGGPYNEQFF. DNA of the CDR3: TGTGCCAGCAGTTTAACAGGGGGCCCCTACAATGAGCAGTTCTTC.

In DNA, the CDR3 is TGTGCCAGCAGCTCGGGGGGGCGGCCCCAGCATTTT. This translates into CASSSGGRPQHF. This chain joins TRBV12-3 or TRBV12-4 and TRBJ1-5; possibly TRBD1 for D (6 bases). Trimming cost V 6 bases and J 9 bases, with 12 bases left between them. The CDR3 loop spans 12 amino acids.

As concerns this clone: At the DNA level, this CDR3 is encoded by other sequences in the same sample as well. The genes are TRBV5-1 and TRBJ1-5; 7 nucleotides align to TRBD1. V shed 4 bases, J shed 5 bases, and the junction held 6 bases outside the gene matches. This CDR3 comprises 14 residues. Germline V CDR1 and CDR2: SGHRS, YFSETQ. The DNA of the CDR3 is TGCGCCAGCAGCCCGACAGGGTACGATCAGCCCCAGCATTTT. Translated: CASSPTGYDQPQHF.

The DNA for the CDR3 is TGCAGCGTGAATGGACAGGCTGGAACTGAAGCTTTCTTT. Translation gives CSVNGQAGTEAFF. The V and J genes are TRBV29-1 and TRBJ1-1; 7 nucleotides align to TRBD1. Germline CDR1 is SQVTM and CDR2 is ANQGSEA. V was pared by 6 bases and J by 5 bases, with 9 bases of the junction left unmatched. The CDR3 loop spans 13 amino acids.

The chain joins TRBV10-3 to TRBJ2-2; 7 nucleotides agree with TRBD2. There are 14 residues in the CDR3. The V and J ends lost 0 bases and 6 bases, in that order; junction bases with no gene match: 1. Per germline, CDR1 ENHRY and CDR2 SYGVKD. CDR3 in amino acids: CAISESAGAGELFF. As DNA, the CDR3 is TGTGCCATCAGTGAGTCGGCGGGGGCCGGGGAGCTGTTTTTT.

The rearrangement uses TRBV12-5 and TRBJ2-1; 15 nucleotides line up with TRBD2. The germline gives CDR1 LGHNT, CDR2 FRNRAP. The J segment lost 4 bases and the V segment lost 6 bases, leaving 13 bases of the junction unmatched. CDR3 length equals 19 residues. CDR3 bases: TGTGCTAGTGGGGCCGATCCCGGGACTAGCGGGGGGCCTTACAATGAGCAGTTCTTC. Translation: CASGADPGTSGGPYNEQFF.

The genes are TRBV19 and TRBJ2-3; no firm D call. From germline, CDR1 is LNHDA and CDR2 SQIVND (reference sequence). The CDR3 sequence is 12 residues long. Deletions cut 5 bases from V and 9 bases from J, with 12 bases between. The CDR3 coding sequence is TGTGCCAGTAGTCATGCAGGAAACACGCAGTATTTT. This gives the protein CASSHAGNTQYF.

This chain connects TRBV11-2 to TRBJ2-6; TRBD1 agrees at 9 bases. The CDR3 is 15 residues long. CDR1 is SGHAT, CDR2 FQNNGV, per germline. J gave up 3 bases and V 5 bases, and 2 bases lay outside the gene matches. The CDR3 coding sequence is TGTGCCAGCAGCCGGACAGGGGTTGGGGCCAACGTCCTGACTTTC. Translated, it gives CASSRTGVGANVLTF.

The genes are TRBV27 and TRBJ1-2, with a weak D call TRBD1 (5 bases). The length of the CDR3 is 14 residues. Germline V gene sequence: CDR1 MNHEY, CDR2 SMNVEV (reference sequence). V gave up 0 bases and J gave up 2 bases, with 7 bases separating them. CDR3 in DNA: TGTGCCAGCAGTTTATCAGGGGAAAACTATGGCTACACCTTC. It specifies CASSLSGENYGYTF.

The sample holds a few counts of this clone. The V and J genes are TRBV18 and TRBJ1-5; no firm D call. The CDR3 totals 13 residues. Germline lookup yields CDR1 KGHSH and CDR2 LQKENI. The V end was cut by 6 bases, the J end by 4 bases, with 10 bases between. The CDR3 sequence: CASSAGGNQPQHF. For the CDR3, the DNA is TGTGCCAGCTCCGCAGGCGGGAATCAGCCCCAGCATTTT.

The V call is TRBV28, the J call TRBJ1-2, with D maybe TRBD1 (6 bases). Germline V gene data show CDR1 as MDHEN and CDR2 as SYDVKM. The CDR3 loop spans 16 amino acids. V lost 10 bases, J lost 3 bases, and 24 bases lay in between. CDR3 sequence: CATAWGGQGPYYGYTF. CDR3 nucleotide sequence: TGTGCCACCGCTTGGGGGGGACAAGGGCCCTACTATGGCTACACCTTC.

The chain employs TRBV7-3 and TRBJ2-7; 7 bases line up with TRBD1. Germline CDR1 is SGHTA and CDR2 is FQGTGA. The CDR3 runs to 14 residues. Unmatched junction bases numbered 9, after V lost 5 bases and J lost 5 bases. This CDR3 is CASSRTGGVNEQYF. CDR3 nucleotides: TGTGCCAGCAGCCGGACAGGTGGAGTCAACGAGCAGTACTTC.

This chain links TRBV5-6 with TRBJ2-3; 9 bases fit TRBD2. Germline V gives CDR1 SGHDT, CDR2 YYEEEE. V lost 0 bases, J lost 5 bases, and 16 bases stayed unmatched. The CDR3 is 19 amino acids. In nucleotides, the CDR3 is TGTGCCAGCAGCTTGGCAGAGCGGGGGGCTTCCCTTGGGAGAGATACGCAGTATTTT. This translates into CASSLAERGASLGRDTQYF.

The chain is built from TRBV6-5 and TRBJ1-2; TRBD1 might be the D (5 bases). Between the trimmed V and J ends, which lost 7 bases and 5 bases, there was a span of 11 bases. Looked up from germline, CDR1 is MNHEY and CDR2 is SVGAGI. The CDR3 is 12 residues long. The CDR3 nucleotides are TGTGCCAGCACCGACGGGGGGTATGGCTACACCTTC. Amino acid sequence: CASTDGGYGYTF.

The J gene is TRBJ2-2, the V gene TRBV5-1, with TRBD1 identical over 9 bases. The CDR3 spans 15 residues. Germline CDR1 is SGHRS and CDR2 is YFSETQ. Germline trimming cut 4 bases from V and 5 bases from J; bases unmatched to any gene: 6. This CDR3 reads CASSPRTGATGELFF. Here the CDR3 DNA reads TGCGCCAGCAGCCCGCGGACAGGGGCTACCGGGGAGCTGTTTTTT.

The V and J genes are TRBV3-1 (or the pseudogene TRBV3-2) and TRBJ1-4; D is undetermined. In germline, CDR1 is LGHDT, CDR2 YNNKEL (reference sequence). The CDR3 has 12 residues. The ends were cut back, 1 base at V and 12 bases at J, with 9 bases in the middle. This CDR3 is CASSQGAGELFF. DNA of the CDR3: TGTGCCAGCAGCCAAGGAGCCGGGGAACTGTTTTTT.

The chain links TRBV9 to TRBJ2-3, with D maybe TRBD2 (6 bases). This CDR3 contains 15 residues. Trimming pared 1 base from V and 2 bases from J, leaving 11 bases between. CDR1 and CDR2 from the germline V gene are SGDLS and YYNGEE. This chain's CDR3 is CASSVSGGNTDTQYF. CDR3 nucleotide sequence: TGTGCCAGCAGCGTATCCGGAGGGAACACAGATACGCAGTATTTT.

The CDR3 here is CSASLVSSYNEQFF. The CDR3 DNA reads TGCAGTGCTAGTTTGGTCAGCTCCTACAATGAGCAGTTCTTC. The chain carries TRBV20-1 and TRBJ2-1; no clear D. Germline lookup yields CDR1 DFQATT and CDR2 SNEGSKA (reference sequence). V lost 3 bases to trimming and J lost 0 bases, with 9 bases between them. The CDR3 has 14 residues.

The chain carries TRBV5-1 and TRBJ2-7, with 7 bases fitting TRBD2. V shed 3 bases, J shed 7 bases, and the junction held 16 bases outside the gene matches. Looked up from germline, CDR1 is SGHRS and CDR2 is YFSETQ. The CDR3 contains 16 residues. In DNA, the CDR3 is TGCGCCAGCAGCTGGGCCTGGGGGACTACTACGAGGGAGCAGTACTTC. Protein product: CASSWAWGTTTREQYF.

This clone was detected a few times. The chain links TRBV28 to TRBJ1-6; D is uncertain. Germline V lookup: CDR1 MDHEN, CDR2 SYDVKM. V was trimmed by 5 bases and J by 13 bases, leaving 24 bases between them. The CDR3 runs 16 residues. CDR3 nucleotide sequence: TGTGCCAGCAGTATAGGGAGGGAGCGGGCATCTCCGCCCCTCCACTTT. It yields the protein CASSIGRERASPPLHF.

The V and J genes are TRBV21-1 and TRBJ1-4. TRBV21-1 is reported as a pseudogene. The length of the CDR3 is 16 residues. As DNA, the CDR3 is TGTGCCAGCAGCAAGGGTCGACTGCTAACTAATGAAAAACTGTTTTTT. As protein: CASSKGRLLTNEKLFF.